Included here is one TCR beta chain sequence, with context. The antigen it binds to is not known. No much larger clone exists at a distance of one base, and base qualities are not known. Taken with the paper, the label for time point translates to: baseline before first vaccination. Vaccinee samples came from UK trials COV001 and COV002, including a single-blind randomized controlled phase 2/3 trial of AZD1222 (ChAdOx1 nCoV-19) in healthy adults. For TCRbeta chain sequencing, PBMC samples from trial participants were taken at day 0 and at day 28 after the second dose. The CDR3 regions of human TCRbeta chains were analyzed by immunosequencing. In the original analysis: Repertoire TCRs were checked for matches against a reference library of SARS-CoV-2-specific TCRs that had been generated using the MIRA antigen-specificity platform. Breadth was defined as the fraction of unique TCRs that were SARS-CoV-2-associated, and depth was defined as the fraction of total T cells that were SARS-CoV-2-associated. Each spike-specific TCR was assigned to its reactive spike region and to a CD4 or CD8 class using the MIRA data. Log10-transformed breadth and depth values were compared by one-way ANOVA with Sidak's multiple comparisons tests. Imported from immuneACCESS, the table was reduced by TCRdb to in-frame sequences with V and J called. These copies leave out some clones; in studies compared against another copy, an unresolved V gene accounts for under half, and the cause of the remainder is not known. V, J and clone size are those of that table, while D and trimming were read from the DNA. The sample data list about 99,000 clones, and roughly nine tenths of these were observed just once. About 50% of the sample is held by the ten biggest clonotypes.

This record belongs to a study of T cell responses to AZD1222 COVID-19 vaccine (dated by TCRdb to about 2021). General notes on the study: AZD1222 recipients with second doses at about 4 weeks or about 12 weeks were pooled, because spike-specific TCR depth and breadth did not differ between schedules. TCR sequencing covered some 240 trial participants: 207 given two doses of AZD1222 and approximately 26 given two doses of MenACWY control vaccine. Trial participants were enrolled by age into 18-55, 56-69 and 70-plus year subgroups, with roughly 160, 29 and 62 TCR-sequenced participants respectively.

Results the study describes overall, beyond this receptor: Participants were mostly white British, with more females than males. The authors suggested clonal diversity may have been underestimated. Spike-specific TCR breadth and depth rose significantly after two AZD1222 doses compared with day 0 and with MenACWY recipients. Epitopes outside the regions mutated in the B.1.351 and B.1.1.7 variants were reportedly recognized by nearly half of the unique spike-specific TCRs. No day 14 peak-response samples were available, so repertoires were characterized only after the peak T cell response. The 56-69-year group was small, and its depth increase did not reach significance, likely because of low power. Vaccine-associated CD4 TCRs spanned the whole spike protein, with dominant responses in regions 160-218 and 743-854. Conclusions about previously exposed vaccinees are limited because only a handful of AZD1222 recipients were SARS-CoV-2 seropositive at baseline.

V loses 3 bases, J loses 7 bases, and the germline ends lie 18 bases apart. CDR1 is given as GTSNPN and CDR2 as SVGIG, both from the germline V gene (reference sequence). Counted from cysteine to phenylalanine, this CDR3 has 14 amino acids. Only the CDR3 region is kept as DNA, spanning 42 bases read in frame from base 1. Recombination linked TRBV30 to TRBJ2-5, with TRBD2 tentatively as D gene (7 bases match). This clonotype originated in an adult in good health. The sample here was peripheral blood, taken on day 0 of AZD1222 vaccination. The CDR3 here reads CAWRGGGTGGTQYF. The sequenced DNA is TGTGCCTGGAGGGGAGGGGGGACTGGTGGGACCCAGTACTTC.